The rows below give T cell receptor beta chains drawn from one sample of a study of T cells in Graves' hyperthyroidism and ophthalmopathy. TCRdb re-called the multiplex PCR reads with MiXCR, one entry per CDR3 protein. The sample includes nearly 600,000 distinct CDR3 sequences, over 11% of them seen just once. Material for sequencing was blood. These receptors all come from a woman in her twenties or thirties with Graves' hyperthyroidism that later progressed to Graves' ophthalmopathy. Each CDR3 is given with its conserved first and last residue. Each record gives: clone size, V gene, D gene, J gene, CDR3 protein, CDR3 DNA. The D gene is left open where the match is weak. Only some rows state a clone size, as once, few, many or a class for expanded clones.

>few|TRBV24-1|NA|TRBJ2-1
CATSDQYEQFF
TGTGCCACCAGTGACCAGTACGAGCAGTTCTTC
>few|TRBV2|NA|TRBJ2-7
CASIEIGLVNEQYF
TGTGCCAGCATTGAGATAGGTTTAGTGAACGAGCAGTACTTC
>NA|TRBV29-1|NA|TRBJ2-5
CSVGASRRETQYF
TGCAGCGTTGGGGCTTCTAGGCGAGAGACCCAGTACTTC
>NA|TRBV7-8|NA|TRBJ2-5
CASRITGLGETQYF
TGTGCCAGCAGAATAACAGGGTTAGGGGAGACCCAGTACTTC
>many|TRBV5-1|TRBD1|TRBJ2-3
CASSLERTGAFGDTQYF
TGCGCCAGCAGCTTGGAACGGACAGGGGCATTCGGAGATACGCAGTATTTT
>many|TRBV20-1|NA|TRBJ2-7
CSAGHGLPTEQYF
TGCAGTGCGGGACACGGCCTACCTACCGAGCAGTACTTC
>few|TRBV27|NA|TRBJ1-1
CASLPGGRNTEAFF
TGTGCCAGCCTCCCTGGGGGACGGAACACTGAAGCTTTCTTT
>NA|TRBV6-1|TRBD1|TRBJ2-3
CASSLDRYYDTQYF
TGTGCCAGCAGCCTGGACAGGTATTACGATACGCAGTATTTT
>NA|TRBV11-2|TRBD2|TRBJ2-1
CASSRVGLAGGYNEQFF
TGTGCCAGCAGCCGAGTAGGACTAGCGGGAGGATACAATGAGCAGTTCTTC
>many|TRBV15|NA|TRBJ2-7
CATSERPGQSYEQYF
TGTGCCACCAGCGAACGCCCCGGACAATCCTACGAGCAGTACTTC
>many|TRBV10-1|TRBD2|TRBJ2-1
CASSESHPPSGGGNEQFF
TGCGCCAGCAGTGAGTCTCACCCCCCTAGCGGAGGAGGTAATGAGCAGTTCTTC
>many|TRBV3-1|TRBD1|TRBJ1-4
CASSHRRQGWGEKLFF
TGTGCCAGCAGCCACCGCCGACAGGGATGGGGTGAAAAACTGTTTTTT
>NA|TRBV30|NA|TRBJ1-4
CAWRPSNEKLFF
TGTGCCTGGAGGCCGTCTAATGAAAAACTGTTTTTT
>many|TRBV5-5|NA|TRBJ1-3
CASSLETYSGNTIYF
TGTGCCAGCAGCTTGGAAACTTACTCTGGAAACACCATATATTTT
>few|TRBV7-9|NA|TRBJ1-5
CASSPTSGGNQPQHF
TGTGCCAGCAGCCCGACTTCAGGTGGCAATCAGCCCCAGCATTTT